Sequencing of this T cell receptor beta chain was carried out in a study of OX40 agonist ivuxolimab in advanced cancers. Measured with immunoSEQ multiplex PCR; TCRdb has only the in-frame clones, and not every one. In the table there are approximately 60,000 clones, around four fifths of which are singletons. Germline values: CDR1 SGHNT, CDR2 YENEEA. The CDR3 consists of 15 residues. Germline trimming cut 1 base from V and 4 bases from J; bases unmatched to any gene: 4. The sample was CD4+ or CD8+ T cells sorted from blood, taken in a trial of the OX40 agonist ivuxolimab. This chain joins TRBV11-3 and TRBJ2-4, with TRBD1 matching over 7 bases. The clonotype was recovered from an adult with an advanced solid tumor such as melanoma, head and neck, liver or kidney cancer. CDR3 amino acids: CASSLGGTVKNIQYF. In DNA, the CDR3 is TGTGCCAGCAGCTTAGGGGGGACAGTGAAAAACATTCAGTACTTC.